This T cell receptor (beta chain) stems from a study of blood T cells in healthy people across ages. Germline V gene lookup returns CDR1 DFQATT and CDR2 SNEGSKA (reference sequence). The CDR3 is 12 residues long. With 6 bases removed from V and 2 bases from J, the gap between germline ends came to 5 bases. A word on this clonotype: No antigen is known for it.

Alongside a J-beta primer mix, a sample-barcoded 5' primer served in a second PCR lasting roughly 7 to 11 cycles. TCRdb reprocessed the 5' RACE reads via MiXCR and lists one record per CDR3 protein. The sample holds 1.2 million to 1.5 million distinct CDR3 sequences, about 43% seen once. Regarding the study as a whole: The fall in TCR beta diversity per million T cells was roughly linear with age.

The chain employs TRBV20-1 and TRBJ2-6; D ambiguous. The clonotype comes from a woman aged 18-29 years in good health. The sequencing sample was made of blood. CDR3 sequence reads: CSALAGANVLTF. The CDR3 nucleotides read TGCAGTGCACTGGCTGGGGCCAACGTCCTGACTTTC.